This T cell receptor beta chain was sequenced for a study of blood T cell repertoires in COVID-19. Overall study context: Acute-phase and convalescent COVID-19 samples originated in the United States, Italy and Spain. In each case, the material was cDNA or gDNA derived from T cells, B-cell-depleted T cells, or PBMCs.

Seattle patients were enrolled while actively infected and followed longitudinally. Trimming cost V 1 base and J 3 bases, with 13 bases left between them. Germline assignment: CDR1 SGDLS and CDR2 YYNGEE. This CDR3 region has 16 residues. In the authors' methods: Scientists estimated how many nucleated cells there were by amplifying reference gene primers. Produced via immunoSEQ multiplex PCR; TCRdb's table is partial and in-frame only. The DNA gave D and trimming, while V, J and clone size come from that table. The sample lists approximately 270,000 clones, over 75% seen once, with approximately 0.94% in the top ten.

Source material: peripheral blood. The source is a human donor with COVID-19, enrolled during active disease. The donor label of this sample is uncertain. The chain couples TRBV9 to TRBJ2-2; D gene unclear. The CDR3 nucleotides are TGTGCCAGCAGCGTATGGTGGAGTATCGACACCGGGGAGCTGTTTTTT. Its translation: CASSVWWSIDTGELFF.